This TCR beta chain originates from a study of blood T cell repertoires in COVID-19 (TCRdb year 2020). Broadly, across the study: Collaborator samples came from the United States, Italy and Spain and covered acute and convalescent phases of COVID-19. Where available, HLA class I and class II types were taken from metadata supplied by the sample provider and were not determined by assay-based typing. The repertoires were released in a freely available public database meant as a resource for research on the immune response to SARS-CoV-2. The material from the prospective study consisted of cDNA or gDNA derived from T cells, B-cell-depleted T cells, or PBMCs. Deeply sampled blood TCRbeta repertoires from subjects exposed to, actively infected with, or recovered from COVID-19 were included in the dataset. Samples came from the ongoing ImmuneRACE study (first 160 participants) plus 1,254 subjects from 6 global collaborators. A de-identified subject ID, COVID-19 status, age in years and sex were almost always included in the sample metadata. What the research found in general, with its limitations: The amount of clinical and demographic metadata varied by source and participant and was provided uncurated.

TCRbeta CDR3 regions were amplified from genomic DNA using the immunoSEQ Assay, a bias-controlled multiplex PCR. In the paper's pipeline: Nucleated cell counts per sample were estimated from amplification of reference gene primers within the assay. To quantify the absolute abundance of each unique TCRbeta CDR3 rearrangement, sequence reads were collapsed and filtered. For each sample, productive Simpson clonality was calculated by taking the square root of Simpson's diversity index across productive rearrangements. Entries here come from immuneACCESS through TCRdb and include only in-frame sequences with V and J called. Some clones fail to appear in such tables; in the studies checked, an unresolved V gene covers under half of the shortfall, and the cause of the remainder is unknown. Clone size and V and J calls were adopted from that table, with D and trimming inferred from the DNA. Across this sample there are around 150,000 clones, with around 81% seen only once. About 8% of the sample is in the top ten clones.

The CDR3 holds 12 amino acids from the cysteine to the phenylalanine. Of the read, only the CDR3 DNA is kept; its 36 bases are in frame from base 1. The germline V gene encodes CDR1 ENHRY and CDR2 SYGVKD. Relative to germline, V is missing 8 bases and J is missing 6 bases, with 4 bases of the junction outside any gene match. Each collaborating institution followed its own protocols to collect whole blood in K2EDTA tubes. For TCRbeta analysis, collaborators shipped samples in one of three forms: frozen whole blood, isolated PBMCs, or DNA extracted from either of those sample types. A word on this clone: There is no known antigen for this receptor. The sample holds no much larger clone one base away, and base qualities are not on file.

The chain is made from TRBV10-3 and TRBJ2-3; 8 of the junction bases match TRBD1. The clonotype comes from a woman aged 60-75 years with active or convalescent COVID-19. The sequenced material came from peripheral blood. At the DNA level, the sequence is TGTGCCATCGCGACAGGGGTTGATACGCAGTATTTT. Its translation reads: CAIATGVDTQYF.